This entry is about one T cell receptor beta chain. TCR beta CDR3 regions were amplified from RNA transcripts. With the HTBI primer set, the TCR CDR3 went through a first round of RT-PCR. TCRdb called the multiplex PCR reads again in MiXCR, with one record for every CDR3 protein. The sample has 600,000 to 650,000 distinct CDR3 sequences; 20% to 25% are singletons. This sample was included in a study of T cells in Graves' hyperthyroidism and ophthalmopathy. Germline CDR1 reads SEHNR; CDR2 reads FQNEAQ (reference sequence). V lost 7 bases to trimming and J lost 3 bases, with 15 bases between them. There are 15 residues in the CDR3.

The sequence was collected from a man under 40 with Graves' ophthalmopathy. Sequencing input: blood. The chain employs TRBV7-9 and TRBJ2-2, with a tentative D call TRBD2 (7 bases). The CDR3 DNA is TGTGCCAGCAACCCAAGGGGGGGTTACACCGGGGAGCTGTTTTTT. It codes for CASNPRGGYTGELFF.